A single sample is the source of the 5 T cell receptor beta chains below, sequenced in a study of blood T cell repertoires in COVID-19. Only in-frame clones appear in the TCRdb table, and some are missing; sequencing was by immunoSEQ multiplex PCR. The top ten clones hold 3.2% of a sample with approximately 110,000 clones, approximately 89% of them seen once. The sequencing input was peripheral blood. Receptors originate from a woman of 80 years or more with COVID-19, enrolled during active disease.

A word on this clone: A read error may produce the germline difference seen at one junction end. The rearrangement links TRBV28 to TRBJ1-2; unclear D gene. CDR1 and CDR2 (germline): MDHEN, SYDVKM. CDR3 length: 15 amino acids. The CDR3 bases are TGTGCCAGCAGTTTAGAGGCGGCTGCTAACTATGGCTACGCCTTC. Its translation: CASSLEAAANYGYAF.

The genes are TRBV11-2 and TRBJ2-3; TRBD2 agrees at 14 bases. Germline CDR1 is SGHAT and CDR2 is FQNNGV. The CDR3 is 15 amino acids. V was clipped by 5 bases and J by 6 bases; unmatched bases: 4. Here the CDR3 reads CASSRGLAGADTQYF. For the CDR3, the DNA is TGTGCCAGCAGCCGGGGACTAGCGGGAGCGGATACGCAGTATTTT.

The gene calls are TRBV19 and TRBJ1-4, with D possibly being TRBD1 (6 bases). The V gene lost 6 bases and the J gene lost 4 bases, with 18 bases spanning the gap. The CDR3 sequence is 16 residues long. Germline CDR1 LNHDA, CDR2 SQIVND (reference sequence). As DNA, the CDR3 is TGTGCCAGTAGCGAGCCCGACAGGATGCTTAATGAAAAACTGTTTTTT. This codes for CASSEPDRMLNEKLFF. The full variable domain, in which reference TRBV19 and TRBJ1-4 provide the parts outside the CDR3, is DGGITQSPKYLFRKEGQNVTLSCEQNLNHDAMYWYRQDPGQGLRLIYYSQIVNDFQKGDIAEGYSVSREKKESFPLTVTSAQKNPTAFYLCASSEPDRMLNEKLFFGSGTQLSVL.

The chain uses TRBV11-2 and TRBJ1-2; 7 bases are a match to TRBD1. Looked up from germline, CDR1 is SGHAT and CDR2 is FQNNGV. Trimming cost V 7 bases and J 1 base; bases outside gene matches: 9. This CDR3 spans 15 amino acids. Here the CDR3 reads CASTVGTEINYGYTF. In DNA form, the CDR3 reads TGTGCCAGCACCGTGGGGACAGAGATTAACTATGGCTACACCTTC.

In its sample, this clone was seen a few times. For the CDR3, the DNA is TGTGCCAGCAGCGTCGACCCCTCGACAGGGTCGTACGAGCAGTACTTC. Amino acids: CASSVDPSTGSYEQYF. The V and J genes are TRBV9 and TRBJ2-7, with 7 bases lining up with TRBD1. V dropped 2 bases and J dropped 4; count of bases not matched to a gene: 12. There are 16 residues in the CDR3. Germline V gene sequence: CDR1 SGDLS, CDR2 YYNGEE.